This passage covers 3 T cell receptor beta chains from one sample sequenced in a study of regulatory T cells in long-lasting Graves disease. Construction of the TCR beta libraries employed iRepertoire HTBI primers in conjunction with Arm-PCR of CDR3 regions. Via MiXCR, TCRdb re-called the multiplex PCR reads, giving one row per CDR3 protein. This table holds about 540,000 distinct CDR3 sequences, roughly 13% found once. Time point of the sample: newly diagnosed GD, antithyroid drugs for less than 3 months. There was RNA extracted from PBMCs, and the TCR library was made from it. These data were also reused for a study on T cells in Graves' hyperthyroidism and ophthalmopathy.

Sample: peripheral blood mononuclear cells (PBMCs), taken at new diagnosis, from a patient treated with antithyroid drugs. The receptors here all came from a young man with Graves disease.

This clonotype has at least ten counts. The chain combines TRBV6-1 with TRBJ1-2; D perhaps matches TRBD1 (5 bases). Germline lookup yields CDR1 MNHNS and CDR2 SASEGT. Trimming shortened V by 8 bases and J by 0 bases, and 13 bases separated the two germline ends. The length of the CDR3 is 14 residues. CDR3 nucleotides: TGTGCCAGCCGCCCGGGAGGGGCTAACTATGGCTACACCTTC. It translates to CASRPGGANYGYTF.

This clonotype occurred a few times. The chain is built from TRBV4-1 and TRBJ2-7; D is uncertain. The CDR3 is made up of 13 amino acids. The germline V gene encodes CDR1 MGHRA and CDR2 YSYEKL. V lost 3 bases, J lost 0 bases, and 6 bases lay in between. Written as DNA, the CDR3 is TGCGCCAGCAGCCAGGCAGTCTCCTACGAGCAGTACTTC. Residues: CASSQAVSYEQYF.

This clonotype was counted ten times or more. This rearrangement joins TRBV18 to TRBJ1-2; 10 nucleotides align to TRBD1. The trim removed 6 bases at V and 1 base at J, leaving 5 bases unmatched. CDR3 length: 15 residues. Per germline, CDR1 KGHSH and CDR2 LQKENI. CDR3 nucleotide sequence: TGTGCCAGCTCCCAAGGACAGGGGGTTAACTATGGCTACACCTTC. Protein sequence: CASSQGQGVNYGYTF.